This paragraph reports one TCR beta chain. Data came from immunoSEQ multiplex PCR; TCRdb stores just in-frame clones and leaves some out. The sample yields about 75,000 clones, around 90% seen once. These data belong to a study of T cell changes during pregnancy in multiple sclerosis. Trimming pared 6 bases from V and 0 bases from J, leaving 12 bases between. The CDR3 is 15 amino acids. Germline-derived CDR1 and CDR2 are LNHDA and SQIVND (reference sequence). This clonotype originated in a female donor with multiple sclerosis, enrolled in a pregnancy study. The chain combines TRBV19 with TRBJ1-5; D is unresolved. The starting material was CD4+ T cells from peripheral blood mononuclear cells, obtained before pregnancy. The CDR3 coding sequence is TGTGCCAGTAGGTCACAGAAAAATAGCAATCAGCCCCAGCATTTT. Translation gives CASRSQKNSNQPQHF.